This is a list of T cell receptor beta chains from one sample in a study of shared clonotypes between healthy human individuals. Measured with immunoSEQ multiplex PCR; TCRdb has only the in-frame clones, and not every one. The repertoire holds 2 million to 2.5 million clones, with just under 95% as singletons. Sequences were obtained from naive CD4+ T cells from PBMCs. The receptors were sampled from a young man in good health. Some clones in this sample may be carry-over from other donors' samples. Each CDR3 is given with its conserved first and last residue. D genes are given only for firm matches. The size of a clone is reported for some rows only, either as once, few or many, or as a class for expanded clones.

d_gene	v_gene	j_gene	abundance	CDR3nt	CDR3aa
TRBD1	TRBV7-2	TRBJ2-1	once	TGTGCCAGCAGCCTGACAGGGTCGGGTGTGAATGAGCAGTTCTTC	CASSLTGSGVNEQFF
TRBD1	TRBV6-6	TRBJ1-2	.	TGTGCCAGCCGAGGGACAGGAGGAAATGGCTACACCTTC	CASRGTGGNGYTF
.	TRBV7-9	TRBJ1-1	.	TGTGCCAGCAGCTTATGGTTCGGGGACAACCCAAACACTGAAGCTTTCTTT	CASSLWFGDNPNTEAFF
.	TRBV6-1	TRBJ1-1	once	TGTGCCATCAGTGAGAGCGAAGGCACTGAAGCTTTCTTT	CAISESEGTEAFF
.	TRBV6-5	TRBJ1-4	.	TGTGCCAGCAGACCACACCAGGGAAAACTGTTTTTT	CASRPHQGKLFF
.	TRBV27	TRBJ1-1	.	TGTGCCACTCTCCCTCGGGGGCAAACTCACACTGAAGCTTTCTTT	CATLPRGQTHTEAFF
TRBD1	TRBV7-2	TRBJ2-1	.	TGTGCCAGCAGCTCGACAGGGGGCAATGAGCAGTTCTTC	CASSSTGGNEQFF
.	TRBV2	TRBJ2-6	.	TGTGCCAGCAGTGTGACCGGGACTGGGGCCAACGTCCTGACTTTC	CASSVTGTGANVLTF
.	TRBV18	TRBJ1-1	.	TGTGCCAGCTCACCATTGAGGGACGGGAGCACTGAAGCTTTCTTT	CASSPLRDGSTEAFF
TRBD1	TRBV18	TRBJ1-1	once	TGTGCCAGCTCACCAACAGGGGTAACTGAAGCTTTCTTT	CASSPTGVTEAFF
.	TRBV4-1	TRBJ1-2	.	TGCGCCAGCAGCCAACAGGGGTATGGCTACACCTTC	CASSQQGYGYTF
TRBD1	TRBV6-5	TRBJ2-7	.	TGTGCCAGCAGTTCGGGACAGGTGACCTACGAGCAGTACTTC	CASSSGQVTYEQYF
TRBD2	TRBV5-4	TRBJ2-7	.	TGTGCCAGCAGCTTGGGGGAGGGTCAGGTGCAGTACTTC	CASSLGEGQVQYF
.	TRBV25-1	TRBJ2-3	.	TGTGCCAGCAGCCCCGGGGCGGATACGCAGTATTTT	CASSPGADTQYF
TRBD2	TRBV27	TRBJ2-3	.	TGTGCCAGCAGTTCCGATGGGGGGGTTCGCACATATACGCAGTATTTT	CASSSDGGVRTYTQYF
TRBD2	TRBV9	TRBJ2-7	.	TGTGCCAGCAGCCCCGGGACTAGCGGAGGTTACGAGCAGTACTTC	CASSPGTSGGYEQYF
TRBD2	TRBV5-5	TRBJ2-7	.	TGTGCCAGCAGCCTCGGGGTAGGGTCCGGGGGACTAGCGGGACTGGGGCAGTACTTC	CASSLGVGSGGLAGLGQYF
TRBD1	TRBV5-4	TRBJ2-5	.	TGTGCCAGCACCTCCAGGGGGTTGGAGACCCAGTACTTC	CASTSRGLETQYF
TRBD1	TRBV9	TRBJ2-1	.	TGTGCCAGCAGCGTAGTGGGACAGGGGGCTATAAATGAGCAGTTCTTC	CASSVVGQGAINEQFF
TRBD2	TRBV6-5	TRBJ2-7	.	TGTGCCAGCAGAACCGGACTAGCTTCCTACGAGCAGTACTTC	CASRTGLASYEQYF
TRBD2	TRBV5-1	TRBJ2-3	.	TGCGCCAGCAGCCCTCCGGGACTAGCGGATAGCACAGATACGCAGTATTTT	CASSPPGLADSTDTQYF
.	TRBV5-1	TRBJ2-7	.	TGCGCCAGCAGCTTGTCCTACACGGGACTCTACGAGCAGTACTTC	CASSLSYTGLYEQYF
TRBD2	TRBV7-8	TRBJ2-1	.	TGTGCCAGCAGCTTAAGGCGCCTAGCGGGGCACAATGAGCAGTTCTTC	CASSLRRLAGHNEQFF
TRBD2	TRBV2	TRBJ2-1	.	TGTGCCAGCAGGGAGGGACTAGCGGCCTACAATGAGCAGTTCTTC	CASREGLAAYNEQFF
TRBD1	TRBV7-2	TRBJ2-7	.	TGTGCCAGCAGCCCAAGGACAGGGGCTACCTACGAGCAGTACTTC	CASSPRTGATYEQYF
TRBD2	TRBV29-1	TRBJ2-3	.	TGCAGTGGAAGCGGGAGATTTGTAGATACGCAGTATTTT	CSGSGRFVDTQYF
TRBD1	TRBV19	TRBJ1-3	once	TGTGCCAGTAGTATCATCGGGACAGGAGTTGAAAACACCATATATTTT	CASSIIGTGVENTIYF
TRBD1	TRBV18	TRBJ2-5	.	TGTGCCAGCTCACAGGGACAGTTCCAAGAGACCCAGTACTTC	CASSQGQFQETQYF
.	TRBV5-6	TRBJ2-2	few	TGTGCCAGCAGCATCAGACAGCTTGCGAACACCGGGGAGCTGTTTTTT	CASSIRQLANTGELFF